This T cell receptor (beta chain) was sequenced during a study of shared clonotypes between healthy human individuals. The germline CDR1 and CDR2 sequences are KGHSH and LQKENI. The J segment lost 12 bases and the V segment lost 5 bases, leaving 18 bases of the junction unmatched. This CDR3 has 16 residues. Profiled with immunoSEQ multiplex PCR; TCRdb holds only in-frame clones, not every one. The sample contains over a million clones, approximately 97% of which appear only once. This chain joins TRBV18 and TRBJ1-5; 8 nucleotides align to TRBD1. Sequenced: naive CD4+ T cells sorted from blood. Subset here: CD45RA+ positively selected. This clonotype was sampled from a man between 25 and 39 years old in good health. The CDR3 DNA is TGTGCCAGCTCAGAGGGGACAGGACTTCAATCCGGGAACCAGCATTTT. Translation: CASSEGTGLQSGNQHF.